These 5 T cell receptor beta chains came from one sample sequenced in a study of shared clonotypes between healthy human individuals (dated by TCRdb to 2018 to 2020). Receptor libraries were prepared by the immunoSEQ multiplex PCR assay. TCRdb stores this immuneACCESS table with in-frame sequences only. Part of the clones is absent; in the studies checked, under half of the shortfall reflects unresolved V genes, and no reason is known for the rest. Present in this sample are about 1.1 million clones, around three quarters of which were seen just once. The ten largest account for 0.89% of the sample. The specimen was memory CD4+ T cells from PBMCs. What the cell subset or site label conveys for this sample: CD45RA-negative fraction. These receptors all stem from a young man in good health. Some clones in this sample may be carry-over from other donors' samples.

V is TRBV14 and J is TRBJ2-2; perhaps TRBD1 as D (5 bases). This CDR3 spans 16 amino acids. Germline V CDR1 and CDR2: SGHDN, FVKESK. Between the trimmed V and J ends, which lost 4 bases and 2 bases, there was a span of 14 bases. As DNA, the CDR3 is TGTGCCAGCAGCCCACGGACATATCGTAACACCGGGGAGCTGTTTTTT. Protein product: CASSPRTYRNTGELFF.

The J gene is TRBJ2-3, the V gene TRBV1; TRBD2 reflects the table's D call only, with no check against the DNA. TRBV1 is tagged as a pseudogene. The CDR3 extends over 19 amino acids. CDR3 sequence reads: CTSSQLRSRLALWEDTQYF. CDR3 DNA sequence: TGCACCAGCAGCCAACTTAGATCGCGACTAGCACTCTGGGAAGATACGCAGTATTTT.

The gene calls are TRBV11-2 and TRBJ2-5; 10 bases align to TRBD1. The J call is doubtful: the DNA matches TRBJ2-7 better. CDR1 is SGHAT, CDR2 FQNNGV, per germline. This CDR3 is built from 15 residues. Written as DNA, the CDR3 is TGTGCCAGCAGCCCCTTGGGGACAGGGGAATACGAGCAGTACTTC. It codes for CASSPLGTGEYEQYF.

CDR3: CASSSQRTSGSKNIQYF. As DNA, the CDR3 is TGTGCCAGCAGCTCCCAGCGGACTAGCGGGAGCAAAAACATTCAGTACTTC. The genes are TRBV7-2 and TRBJ2-4; 13 nucleotides align to TRBD2. The junction had 6 bases not matched to a gene; V was cut back by 4 bases and J by 3 bases. This CDR3 has 17 residues. In germline, CDR1 is SGHTA, CDR2 FQGNSA.

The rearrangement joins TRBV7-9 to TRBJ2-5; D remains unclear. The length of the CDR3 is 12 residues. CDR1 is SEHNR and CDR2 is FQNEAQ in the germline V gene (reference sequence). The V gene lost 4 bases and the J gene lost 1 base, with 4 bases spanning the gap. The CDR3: CASSYTQETQYF. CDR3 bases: TGTGCCAGCAGCTACACCCAAGAGACCCAGTACTTC.